One sample yielded the 4 T cell receptor beta chains listed below, sequenced in a study of radiotherapy plus CTLA-4 blockade in lung cancer. Assay used: immunoSEQ multiplex PCR; TCRdb lists only in-frame clones, some missing. This sample carries about 48,000 clones, less than 90% of them seen once, and the ten largest clones take about 17%. The starting material was peripheral blood, obtained from a patient treated with radiotherapy plus ipilimumab. The origin of the receptors is a human donor with non-small cell lung cancer that progressed on radiotherapy plus ipilimumab. Some clones in this sample may be carry-over from other donors' samples.

The gene calls are TRBV7-8 and TRBJ2-6, with 7 positions matching TRBD2. Germline V gene lookup returns CDR1 SGHVS and CDR2 FQNEAQ. The CDR3 consists of 16 residues. Trimming took 2 bases from V and 2 from J; bases not matched to a gene: 3. The DNA of the CDR3 is TGTGCCAGCAGCTTATGGGGAGGGACTGGGGCCAACGTCCTGACTTTC. Amino acid sequence: CASSLWGGTGANVLTF.

The gene calls are TRBV6-4 and TRBJ2-2, with TRBD2 matching 11 bases. CDR1 and CDR2 (germline): MRHNA, SNTAGT. The trim removed 3 bases at V and 4 bases at J, leaving 4 bases unmatched. This CDR3 has 16 amino acids. The CDR3 loop is CASSEELAGVTGELFF. The CDR3 DNA sequence: TGTGCCAGCAGTGAGGAACTAGCGGGAGTCACCGGGGAGCTGTTTTTT.

This clone was seen more than once but under ten times. The junction differs from germline at one of its ends, possibly a read error. The CDR3 protein is CASSQSRYDYTF. As DNA, the CDR3 is TGCGCCAGCAGCCAATCGAGATATGACTACACCTTC. V is TRBV4-1 and J is TRBJ1-2; no clear D gene. CDR1 is MGHRA, CDR2 YSYEKL, per germline. The CDR3 runs to 12 residues.

The chain recombines TRBV5-1 with TRBJ1-3; TRBD1 might be the D (6 bases). This CDR3 comprises 16 residues. CDR1 is SGHRS, CDR2 YFSETQ, per germline. The germline V and J ends were trimmed by 0 bases and 2 bases, with 12 bases remaining between them. The CDR3 protein is CASSLGSAGAGNTIYF. CDR3 nucleotide sequence: TGCGCCAGCAGCTTGGGGTCGGCAGGGGCTGGAAACACCATATATTTT.